This section outlines one TCR beta chain sequence together with its context. Its antigen is currently not known. Base-call qualities are not available, and no considerably larger clone is one nucleotide away. TCRbeta CDR3 regions were amplified from genomic DNA using the immunoSEQ Assay, a bias-controlled multiplex PCR. The authors' pipeline ran thus. Nucleated cell counts per sample were estimated from amplification of reference gene primers within the assay. To quantify the absolute abundance of each unique TCRbeta CDR3 rearrangement, sequence reads were collapsed and filtered. For each sample, productive Simpson clonality was calculated as the square root of Simpson's diversity index over productive rearrangements. TCRdb stores this immuneACCESS table with in-frame sequences only. Part of the clones is absent; in the studies checked, under half of the shortfall reflects unresolved V genes, and no reason is known for the rest. That table supplies the V and J calls and clone size; D and trimming were determined from the DNA. In this sample the table shows 65,000 to 85,000 clones, around 90% of which occur a single time. The top ten clones comprise roughly 2.3% of the sample.

Collaborating institutions collected whole blood in K2EDTA tubes following their own protocols. For TCRbeta analysis, collaborators shipped samples in one of three forms: frozen whole blood, isolated PBMCs, or DNA extracted from either of those sample types. This record belongs to a study of blood T cell repertoires in COVID-19 (dated by TCRdb to 2018 to 2020). Looking at the study overall: The collaborator samples originated in the United States, Italy and Spain and spanned the acute and convalescent phases of COVID-19. Sample metadata almost always included a de-identified subject ID, COVID-19 status, age in years and sex. The prospective study material was composed of cDNA or gDNA derived from T cells, B-cell-depleted T cells, or PBMCs. The repertoires were made available in a free public database intended to serve as a resource for research on the immune response to SARS-CoV-2. Samples came from the ongoing ImmuneRACE study (first 160 participants) plus 1,254 subjects from 6 global collaborators. Where available, HLA class I and class II types were taken from metadata supplied by the sample provider and were not determined by assay-based typing. The dataset comprised deeply sampled blood TCRbeta repertoires from subjects exposed to, actively infected with, or recovered from COVID-19. Summary of the overall study and its limitations: The amount of clinical and demographic metadata varied by source and participant and was provided uncurated.

Sequencing used peripheral blood. This receptor was obtained from a human donor in a cohort sampled during active COVID-19.

CDR3 region: CASRSAGTGHNEQFF. In nucleotides, the sequence is TGTGCCAGCAGATCCGCCGGGACTGGACACAATGAGCAGTTCTTC. Rearrangement joined TRBV27 to TRBJ2-1; tentative D gene TRBD2, with 6 bases matching. Cut back by 6 bases and 5 bases, the V and J ends lie 17 bases apart. The germline V gene (reference sequence) yields MNHEY for CDR1 and SMNVEV for CDR2. Taken from cysteine to phenylalanine, the CDR3 has 15 residues. The CDR3 DNA has 45 bases and is translated from base 1.